The T cell receptor beta chain described here comes from a study of identical twins. There are a few counts of this clonotype. Trimming shortened V by 1 base and J by 3 bases, and 6 bases separated the two germline ends. From germline, CDR1 is LGHNA and CDR2 YNFKEQ. There are 13 residues in the CDR3. TCRdb processed the 5' RACE reads anew with MiXCR; each CDR3 protein has one entry. Of about 460,000 distinct CDR3 sequences listed, about 14% are singletons. Separately, the same data were catalogued under a study of yellow fever vaccine responses in identical twins.

Sample: CD4+ T cells sorted from blood. This TCR derives from a young woman in good health. V and J are TRBV4-2 and TRBJ2-5, with D perhaps TRBD1 (6 bases). The CDR3 spells CASSQGQEETQYF. CDR3 coding DNA: TGTGCCAGCAGCCAAGGACAGGAAGAGACCCAGTACTTC.